This passage covers 8 T cell receptor beta chains from one sample sequenced in a study of CD8+ T cells in alopecia areata. Isolated RNA was reverse transcribed into cDNA used as the sequencing template. The repertoire was sequenced with immunoSEQ multiplex PCR; TCRdb's copy has only in-frame clones and lacks some. The table lists 35,000 to 45,000 clones, roughly half of them singletons. In the case of a few patients, the CD4+ cells were sorted into CD25+CD127- cells. Sequencing input: CD4+ Tregs sorted from blood. The receptors originated from a human donor with alopecia areata.

The chain carries TRBV15 and TRBJ1-1; D perhaps matches TRBD1 (5 bases). The CDR3 loop spans 14 amino acids. Germline-derived CDR1 and CDR2 are LNHNV and YYDKDF (reference sequence). Trimming shortened V by 9 bases and J by 4 bases, and 18 bases separated the two germline ends. CDR3 loop: CATKRDSLGTEAFF. DNA for the CDR3: TGTGCCACAAAACGGGACTCCTTGGGCACTGAAGCTTTCTTT. Drawing the rest from reference TRBV15 and TRBJ1-1, the complete variable domain is DAMVIQNPRYQVTQFGKPVTLSCSQTLNHNVMYWYQQKSSQAPKLLFHYYDKDFNNEADTPDNFQSRRPNTSFCFLDIRSPGLGDTAMYLCATKRDSLGTEAFFGQGTRLTVV.

This clone was counted only a few times. The chain carries TRBV7-2 and TRBJ2-7, with 10 bases identical to TRBD1. V gave up 5 bases and J gave up 3 bases; unmatched junction bases: 4. Looked up from germline, CDR1 is SGHTA and CDR2 is FQGNSA. This CDR3 has 14 residues. The CDR3 DNA sequence: TGTGCCAGCAGCCCTAGGACAGGGGGCTACGAGCAGTACTTC. The encoded protein is CASSPRTGGYEQYF.

This clone was counted only a few times. This chain links TRBV5-1 with TRBJ1-1, with 7 positions matching TRBD1. Trimming removed 5 bases from V and 4 bases from J; junction bases left unmatched: 8. The CDR3 extends over 14 amino acids. Germline loops: CDR1 SGHRS, CDR2 YFSETQ. The CDR3 DNA reads TGCGCCAGCAGGGATACAGGGGTTTCCACTGAAGCTTTCTTT. It translates to CASRDTGVSTEAFF. The variable domain in full, with the rest retrieved from reference TRBV5-1 and TRBJ1-1, is KAGVTQTPRYLIKTRGQQVTLSCSPISGHRSVSWYQQTPGQGLQFLFEYFSETQRNKGNFPGRFSGRQFSNSRSEMNVSTLELGDSALYLCASRDTGVSTEAFFGQGTRLTVV.

This clone appeared a few times. This rearrangement joins TRBV7-9 to TRBJ1-1; tentative D call: TRBD1 (5 bases). The CDR3 has 13 amino acids. Trimming cost V 3 bases and J 1 base, with 6 bases left between them. CDR1 and CDR2 from the germline V gene are SEHNR and FQNEAQ (reference sequence). CDR3 residues: CASSFGGNTEAFF. In DNA, the CDR3 is TGTGCCAGCAGCTTCGGGGGGAACACTGAAGCTTTCTTT.

This clone was counted a few times. The V and J genes are TRBV6-5 and TRBJ2-1; 10 bases are a match to TRBD2. Losses at the gene ends were 5 bases for V and 6 bases for J; bases not matched to a gene: 7. This CDR3 comprises 15 residues. CDR1 MNHEY and CDR2 SVGAGI come from the germline V gene. CDR3 nucleotide sequence: TGTGCCAGCAGTCCCCGTAGCGGGAGGTCCAATGAGCAGTTCTTC. Its translation: CASSPRSGRSNEQFF.

The rearrangement links TRBV25-1 to TRBJ1-3, with no clear D. The germline V gene has CDR1 MGHDK and CDR2 SYGVNS. There are 12 residues in the CDR3. V was shortened by 8 bases and J by 2 bases, with 7 bases between the two germline ends. In nucleotides, the CDR3 is TGTGCCAGCGTAGCCCCTGGAAACACCATATATTTT. Residues: CASVAPGNTIYF.

The rearrangement links TRBV7-2 to TRBJ1-2, with D unclear. Germline V gene sequence: CDR1 SGHTA, CDR2 FQGNSA. V lost 1 base and J 8 bases, leaving 29 bases between the germline ends. This CDR3 has 19 residues. The CDR3 reads CASSLGGGLTLARTGGYTF. DNA of the CDR3: TGTGCCAGCAGCTTAGGAGGAGGATTAACACTGGCAAGGACGGGGGGCTACACCTTC.

This clone showed up just once. Here the CDR3 reads CSVKRGWETQYF. CDR3 sequence (DNA): TGCAGCGTTAAACGGGGCTGGGAGACCCAGTACTTC. V is TRBV29-1 and J is TRBJ2-5; D possibly uses TRBD1 or TRBD2 (5 bases each). CDR1 SQVTM and CDR2 ANQGSEA come from the germline V gene. Trimming removed 5 bases at V and 5 bases at J, with 12 bases between. The CDR3 extends over 12 amino acids.